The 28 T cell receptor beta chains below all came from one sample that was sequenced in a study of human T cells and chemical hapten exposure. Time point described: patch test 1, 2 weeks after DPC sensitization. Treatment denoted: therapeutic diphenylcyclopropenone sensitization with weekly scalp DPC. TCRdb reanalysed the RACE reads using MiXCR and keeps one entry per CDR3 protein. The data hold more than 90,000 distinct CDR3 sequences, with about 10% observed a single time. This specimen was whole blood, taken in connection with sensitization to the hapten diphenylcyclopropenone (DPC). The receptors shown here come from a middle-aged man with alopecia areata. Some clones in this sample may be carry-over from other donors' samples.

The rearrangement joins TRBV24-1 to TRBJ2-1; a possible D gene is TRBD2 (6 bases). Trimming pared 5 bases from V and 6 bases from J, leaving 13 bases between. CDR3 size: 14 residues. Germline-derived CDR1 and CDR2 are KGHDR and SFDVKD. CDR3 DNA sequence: TGTGCCACCAGTGGGGCGGGGCGGATCAATGAGCAGTTCTTC. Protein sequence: CATSGAGRINEQFF.

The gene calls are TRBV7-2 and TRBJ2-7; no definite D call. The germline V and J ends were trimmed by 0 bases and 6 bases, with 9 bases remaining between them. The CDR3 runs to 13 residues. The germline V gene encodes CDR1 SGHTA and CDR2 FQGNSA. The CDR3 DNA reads TGTGCCAGCAGCTTAGCCCTACTACTCGAGCAGTACTTC. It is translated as CASSLALLLEQYF. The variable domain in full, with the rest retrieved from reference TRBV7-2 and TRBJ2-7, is GAGVSQSPSNKVTEKGKDVELRCDPISGHTALYWYRQSLGQGLEFLIYFQGNSAPDKSGLPSDRFSAERTGGSVSTLTIQRTQQEDSAVYLCASSLALLLEQYFGPGTRLTVT.

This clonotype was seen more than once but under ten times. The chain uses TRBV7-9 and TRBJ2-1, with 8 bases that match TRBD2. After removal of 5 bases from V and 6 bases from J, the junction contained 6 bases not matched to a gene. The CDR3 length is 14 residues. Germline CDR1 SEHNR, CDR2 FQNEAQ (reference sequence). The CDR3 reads CASSLGLATNEQFF. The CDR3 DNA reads TGTGCCAGCAGCCTTGGACTAGCAACCAATGAGCAGTTCTTC.

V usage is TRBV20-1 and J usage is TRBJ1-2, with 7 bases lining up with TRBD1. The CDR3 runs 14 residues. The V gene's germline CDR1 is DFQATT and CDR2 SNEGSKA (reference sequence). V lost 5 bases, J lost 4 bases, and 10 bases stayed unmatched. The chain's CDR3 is CSAFRQGKTYGYTF. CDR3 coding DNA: TGCAGTGCTTTTAGACAGGGAAAAACCTATGGCTACACCTTC.

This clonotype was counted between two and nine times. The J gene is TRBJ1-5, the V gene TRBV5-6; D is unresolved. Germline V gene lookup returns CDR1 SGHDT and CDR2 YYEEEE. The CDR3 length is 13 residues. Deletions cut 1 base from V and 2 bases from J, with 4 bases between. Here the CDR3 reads CASSLLGNQPQHF. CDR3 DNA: TGTGCCAGCAGCTTGTTAGGCAATCAGCCCCAGCATTTT.

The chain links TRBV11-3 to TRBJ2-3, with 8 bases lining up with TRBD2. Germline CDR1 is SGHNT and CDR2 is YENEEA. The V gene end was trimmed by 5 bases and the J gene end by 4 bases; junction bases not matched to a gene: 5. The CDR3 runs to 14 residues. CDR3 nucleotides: TGTGCCAGCAGCCAAAGCGGGAGAGCAGATACGCAGTATTTT. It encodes CASSQSGRADTQYF.

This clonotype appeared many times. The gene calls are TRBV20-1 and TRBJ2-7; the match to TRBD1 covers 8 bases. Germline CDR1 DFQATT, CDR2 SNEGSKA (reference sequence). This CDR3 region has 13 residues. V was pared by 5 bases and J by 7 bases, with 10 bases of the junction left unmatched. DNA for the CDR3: TGCAGTGCTTCGGGACAGGCAGTGAGGGAGCAGTACTTC. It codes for CSASGQAVREQYF.

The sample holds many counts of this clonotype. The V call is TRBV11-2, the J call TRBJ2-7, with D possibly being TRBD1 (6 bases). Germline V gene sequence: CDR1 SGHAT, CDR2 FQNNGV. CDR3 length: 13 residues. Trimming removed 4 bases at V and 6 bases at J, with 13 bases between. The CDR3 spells CASSSGTSLEQYF. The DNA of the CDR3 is TGTGCCAGCAGCTCCGGGACATCCCTCGAGCAGTACTTC.

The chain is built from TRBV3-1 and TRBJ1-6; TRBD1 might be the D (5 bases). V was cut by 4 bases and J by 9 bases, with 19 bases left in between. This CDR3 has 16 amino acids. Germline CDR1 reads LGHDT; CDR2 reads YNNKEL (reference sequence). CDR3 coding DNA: TGTGCCAGCAGCCCAAGATTTGCCAGGGAGGCTTCACCCCTCCACTTT. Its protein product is CASSPRFAREASPLHF.

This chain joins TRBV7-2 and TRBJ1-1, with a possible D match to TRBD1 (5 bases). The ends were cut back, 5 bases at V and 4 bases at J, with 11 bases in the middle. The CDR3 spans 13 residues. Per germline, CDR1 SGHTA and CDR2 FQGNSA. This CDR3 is CASSDSPFTEAFF. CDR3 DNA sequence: TGTGCCAGCAGCGACAGTCCCTTCACTGAAGCTTTCTTT.

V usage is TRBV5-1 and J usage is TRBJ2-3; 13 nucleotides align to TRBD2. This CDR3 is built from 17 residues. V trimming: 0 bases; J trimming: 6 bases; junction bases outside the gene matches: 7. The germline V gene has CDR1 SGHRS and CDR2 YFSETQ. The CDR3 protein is CASSLGRLAGGSDTQYF. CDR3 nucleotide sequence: TGCGCCAGCAGCTTGGGGCGACTAGCGGGAGGATCGGATACGCAGTATTTT.

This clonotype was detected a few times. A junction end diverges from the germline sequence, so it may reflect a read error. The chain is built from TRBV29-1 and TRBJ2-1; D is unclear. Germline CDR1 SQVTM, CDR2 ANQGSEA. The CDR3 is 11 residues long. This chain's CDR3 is CSVEKEPTLLF. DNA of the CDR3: TGCAGCGTTGAAAAAGAACCGACCCTTTTATTC.

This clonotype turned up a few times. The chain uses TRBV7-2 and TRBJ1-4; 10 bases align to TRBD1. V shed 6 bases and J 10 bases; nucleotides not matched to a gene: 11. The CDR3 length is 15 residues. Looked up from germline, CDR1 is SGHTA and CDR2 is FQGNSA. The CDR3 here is CASSPEGTGVGKLFF. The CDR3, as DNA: TGTGCCAGCAGTCCGGAAGGGACAGGGGTCGGAAAACTGTTTTTT. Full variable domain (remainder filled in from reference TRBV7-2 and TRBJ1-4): GAGVSQSPSNKVTEKGKDVELRCDPISGHTALYWYRQSLGQGLEFLIYFQGNSAPDKSGLPSDRFSAERTGGSVSTLTIQRTQQEDSAVYLCASSPEGTGVGKLFFGSGTQLSVL.

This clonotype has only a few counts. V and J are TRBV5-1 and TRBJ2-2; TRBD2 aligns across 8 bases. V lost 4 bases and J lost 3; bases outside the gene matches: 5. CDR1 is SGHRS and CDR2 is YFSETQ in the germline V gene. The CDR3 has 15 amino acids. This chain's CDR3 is CASSATSAYTGELFF. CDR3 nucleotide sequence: TGCGCCAGCAGCGCGACTAGCGCCTACACCGGGGAGCTGTTTTTT.

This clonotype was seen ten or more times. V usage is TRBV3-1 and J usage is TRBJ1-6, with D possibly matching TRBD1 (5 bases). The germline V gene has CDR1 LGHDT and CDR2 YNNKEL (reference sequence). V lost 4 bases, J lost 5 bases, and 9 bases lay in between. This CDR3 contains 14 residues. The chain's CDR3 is CASSRGLDNSPLHF. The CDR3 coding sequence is TGTGCCAGCAGCCGGGGCCTTGATAATTCACCCCTCCACTTT.

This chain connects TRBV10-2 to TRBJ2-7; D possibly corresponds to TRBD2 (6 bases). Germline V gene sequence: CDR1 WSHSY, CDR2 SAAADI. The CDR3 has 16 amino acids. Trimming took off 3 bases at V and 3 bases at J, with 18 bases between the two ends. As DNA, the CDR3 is TGCGCCAGCAGTGACCAGGGCGGGGACTCCCGCTACGAGCAGTACGTC. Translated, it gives CASSDQGGDSRYEQYV.

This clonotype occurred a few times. CDR3 nucleotide sequence: TGCAGTGCAACATTTGGGAGTAGGAACACTGAAGCTTTCTTT. Translating it yields CSATFGSRNTEAFF. The V and J genes are TRBV20-1 and TRBJ1-1; D not resolved. Germline CDR1 and CDR2: DFQATT and SNEGSKA (reference sequence). There are 14 residues in the CDR3. V was pared by 6 bases and J by 1 base, with 15 bases between.

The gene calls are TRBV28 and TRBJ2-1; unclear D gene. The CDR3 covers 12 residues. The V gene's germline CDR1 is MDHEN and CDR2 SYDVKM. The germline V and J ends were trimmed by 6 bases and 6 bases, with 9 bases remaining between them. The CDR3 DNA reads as TGTGCCAGCAGCGCAGCTATCAATGAGCAGTTCTTC. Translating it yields CASSAAINEQFF.

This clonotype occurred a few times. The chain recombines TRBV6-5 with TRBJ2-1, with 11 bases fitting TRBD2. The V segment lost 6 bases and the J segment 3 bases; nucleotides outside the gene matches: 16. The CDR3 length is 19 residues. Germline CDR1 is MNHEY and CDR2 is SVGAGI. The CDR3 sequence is CASRNILAGDLYNYNEQFF. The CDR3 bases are TGTGCCAGCAGGAACATACTAGCGGGAGACCTCTATAACTACAATGAGCAGTTCTTC.

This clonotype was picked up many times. The CDR3 coding sequence is TGTGCCAGCAGCTTAAGCCTAGCTACCTACAATGAGCAGTTCTTC. This translates into CASSLSLATYNEQFF. This sequence joins TRBV11-1 and TRBJ2-1, with TRBD2 as a possible D gene (5 bases). V was pared by 2 bases and J by 2 bases, with 10 bases between. This CDR3 contains 15 residues. Germline V gene data show CDR1 as SGHAT and CDR2 as FQDESV (reference sequence).

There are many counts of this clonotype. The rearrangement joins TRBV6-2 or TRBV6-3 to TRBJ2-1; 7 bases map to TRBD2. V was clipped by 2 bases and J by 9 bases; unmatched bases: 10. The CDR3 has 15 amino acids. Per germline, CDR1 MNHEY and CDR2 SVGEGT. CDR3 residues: CASSYIRAGAGEQFF. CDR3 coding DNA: TGTGCCAGCAGTTACATCAGGGCGGGAGCGGGTGAGCAGTTCTTC.

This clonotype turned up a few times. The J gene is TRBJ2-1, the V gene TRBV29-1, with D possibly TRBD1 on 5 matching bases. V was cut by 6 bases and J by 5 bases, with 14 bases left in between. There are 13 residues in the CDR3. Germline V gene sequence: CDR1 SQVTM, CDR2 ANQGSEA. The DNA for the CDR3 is TGCAGCGTAGCGACACAAGGGGACAATGAGCAGTTCTTC. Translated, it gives CSVATQGDNEQFF.

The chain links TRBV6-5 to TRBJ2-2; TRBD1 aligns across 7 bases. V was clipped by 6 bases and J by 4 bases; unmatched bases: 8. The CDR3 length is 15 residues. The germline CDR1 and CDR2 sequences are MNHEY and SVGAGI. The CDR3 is CASSLIQGSTGELFF. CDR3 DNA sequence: TGTGCCAGCAGCCTAATACAGGGGAGCACCGGGGAGCTGTTTTTT.

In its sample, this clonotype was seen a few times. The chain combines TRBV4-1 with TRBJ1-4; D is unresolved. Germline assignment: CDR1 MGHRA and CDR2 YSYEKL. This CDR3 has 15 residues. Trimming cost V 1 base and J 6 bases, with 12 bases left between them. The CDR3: CASSQGNPMDEKLFF. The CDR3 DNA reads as TGCGCCAGCAGCCAAGGAAACCCGATGGATGAAAAACTGTTTTTT.

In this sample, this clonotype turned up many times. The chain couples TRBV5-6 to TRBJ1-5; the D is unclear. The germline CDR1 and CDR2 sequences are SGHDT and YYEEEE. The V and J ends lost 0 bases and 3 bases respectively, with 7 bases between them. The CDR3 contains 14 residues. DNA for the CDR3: TGTGCCAGCAGCTTGGGGAGCAACAATCAGCCCCAGCATTTT. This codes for CASSLGSNNQPQHF.

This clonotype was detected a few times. CDR3 amino acids: CASSQGLQNYGYTF. CDR3 sequence (DNA): TGTGCCAGCAGCCAAGGTTTACAGAACTATGGCTACACCTTC. This chain links TRBV3-1 with TRBJ1-2; no definite D call. This CDR3 region has 14 residues. Looked up from germline, CDR1 is LGHDT and CDR2 is YNNKEL (reference sequence). Trimming took off 1 base at V and 2 bases at J, with 8 bases between the two ends.

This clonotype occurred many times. This chain's CDR3 is CSARRRGVTEAFF. The CDR3 coding sequence is TGCAGTGCTAGACGCAGGGGGGTCACTGAAGCTTTCTTT. This chain connects TRBV20-1 to TRBJ1-1; 7 nucleotides match TRBD1. This CDR3 contains 13 residues. Looked up from germline, CDR1 is DFQATT and CDR2 is SNEGSKA (reference sequence). V shed 2 bases, J shed 4 bases, and the junction held 4 bases outside the gene matches.

The CDR3 loop reads CAWRGTGNQPQHF. CDR3 coding DNA: TGTGCCTGGAGGGGTACAGGGAATCAGCCCCAGCATTTT. The chain uses TRBV30 and TRBJ1-5; perhaps TRBD1 as D (6 bases). The CDR3 is 13 residues long. Germline V CDR1 and CDR2: GTSNPN, SVGIG (reference sequence). The V end lost 3 bases, the J end lost 4 bases, and 10 bases lay between the germline ends.